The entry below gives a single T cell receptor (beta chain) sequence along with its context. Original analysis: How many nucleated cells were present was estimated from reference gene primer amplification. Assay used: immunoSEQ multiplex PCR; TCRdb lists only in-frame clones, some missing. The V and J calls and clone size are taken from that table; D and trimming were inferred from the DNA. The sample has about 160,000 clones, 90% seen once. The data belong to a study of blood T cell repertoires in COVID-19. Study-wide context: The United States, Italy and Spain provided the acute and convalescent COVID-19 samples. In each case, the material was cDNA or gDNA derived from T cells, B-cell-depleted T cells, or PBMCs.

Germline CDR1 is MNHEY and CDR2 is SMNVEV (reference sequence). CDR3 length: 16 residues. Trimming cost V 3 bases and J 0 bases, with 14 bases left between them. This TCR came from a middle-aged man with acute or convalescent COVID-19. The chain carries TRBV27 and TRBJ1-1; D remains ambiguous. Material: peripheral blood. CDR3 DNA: TGTGCCAGCAGTTTTGGTCAGGTGAACATGAACACTGAAGCTTTCTTT. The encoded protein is CASSFGQVNMNTEAFF.